One TCR beta chain is described in this entry. Profiled with immunoSEQ multiplex PCR; TCRdb holds only in-frame clones, not every one. Of 90,000 to 100,000 clones in the sample, 84% were seen once. This entry comes from a study of blood T cell repertoires in COVID-19. Between the trimmed V and J ends, which lost 4 bases and 4 bases, there was a span of 17 bases. Germline CDR1 SGHDT, CDR2 YYEEEE. The CDR3 totals 15 residues. J is TRBJ1-2 and V is TRBV5-6, with a possible D match to TRBD1 (6 bases). The sequence derives from a man in his 70s with active or convalescent COVID-19. Sequencing used peripheral blood. DNA for the CDR3: TGTGCCAGCAGCCCAGCTTGGACAGAAGCCTATGGCTACACCTTC. This translates into CASSPAWTEAYGYTF. The whole variable domain, filled in from reference TRBV5-6 and TRBJ1-2, reads DAGVTQSPTHLIKTRGQQVTLRCSPKSGHDTVSWYQQALGQGPQFIFQYYEEEERQRGNFPDRFSGHQFPNYSSELNVNALLLGDSALYLCASSPAWTEAYGYTFGSGTRLTVV.